Detailed here is one T cell receptor (beta chain). What it binds is unknown. These data come from a study of OX40 agonist ivuxolimab in advanced cancers. Study at large: Melanoma, hepatocellular carcinoma, head and neck or renal cell cancer occurred in dose-escalation patients. General observations from the study: Relative to CD4+ cells, CD8+ T cells on average had more expanded clones. There were also nonresponders showing low normalized T-cell clonal expansion.

Sequencing used immunoSEQ multiplex PCR; TCRdb keeps in-frame clones, though not all of them. The sample lists roughly 140,000 clones, 85% to 95% occurring once. Any history of autoimmune disease or systemic immunosuppression disqualified patients. CDR3 length: 14 amino acids. Between the trimmed V and J ends, which lost 2 bases and 3 bases, there was a span of 9 bases. Germline V gives CDR1 SGHTA, CDR2 FQGNSA. This specimen consisted of CD4+ or CD8+ T cells sorted from blood, obtained in a trial of the OX40 agonist ivuxolimab. V usage is TRBV7-2 and J usage is TRBJ2-3, with D possibly being TRBD1 (6 bases). This clonotype was obtained from an adult with an advanced solid tumor such as melanoma, head and neck, liver or kidney cancer. CDR3 in amino acids: CASSLQGFTDTQYF. DNA for the CDR3: TGTGCCAGCAGCTTACAGGGGTTTACAGATACGCAGTATTTT.